These 25 T cell receptor beta chains originate from one sample sequenced in a study of CD8 T cells in ankylosing spondylitis (dated by TCRdb to about 2017). The receptor library was made with 5' RACE. The instrument given in TCRdb is Illumina HiSeq 2500. The public sequencing data were trimmed at Q25 with fastp and processed into clonotypes with MiXCR by TCRdb, which kept only in-frame beta chains. Identical CDR3 proteins give one entry, which carries the most common genes and DNA. The sample table contains under 250,000 distinct CDR3 sequences; only one count was recorded for over 9.5% of them. The ten largest clones take up 2.6% of the sample. The material sequenced was blood, either unsorted or a sorted T cell fraction (not recorded which). The receptors come from a male donor with ankylosing spondylitis or in good health (not recorded which).

This chain joins TRBV7-9 and TRBJ2-7; 9 nucleotides agree with TRBD1. CDR3 length equals 17 residues. V lost 5 bases to trimming and J lost 6 bases; unmatched junction nucleotides: 17. In germline, CDR1 is SEHNR, CDR2 FQNEAQ (reference sequence). CDR3 sequence reads: CASSIRLRDRVLGEQYF. CDR3 DNA sequence: TGTGCCAGCAGCATTCGTCTCCGGGACAGGGTTCTGGGCGAGCAGTACTTC.

The sample holds one count of this clonotype. The chain carries TRBV12-3 or TRBV12-4 and TRBJ2-7; D may be TRBD2 (5 bases). The CDR3 sequence is 13 residues long. V lost 5 bases and J 2 bases, leaving 10 bases between the germline ends. Here the CDR3 reads CASSEGVPYEQYF. In DNA, the CDR3 is TGTGCCAGCAGTGAGGGAGTTCCCTACGAGCAGTACTTC.

In this sample, this clonotype turned up a few times. V gene TRBV14 combines with J gene TRBJ2-5; 8 nucleotides align to TRBD2. Germline V gene sequence: CDR1 SGHDN, CDR2 FVKESK. CDR3 length equals 16 residues. The trim removed 4 bases at V and 5 bases at J, leaving 12 bases unmatched. The CDR3 here is CASSRGLAPIAETQYF. The CDR3, as DNA: TGTGCCAGCAGCCGAGGACTAGCTCCTATCGCGGAGACCCAGTACTTC.

The V call is TRBV20-1, the J call TRBJ2-2; unclear D gene. Germline CDR1 reads DFQATT; CDR2 reads SNEGSKA (reference sequence). The CDR3 spans 15 residues. The V gene lost 3 bases and the J gene lost 6 bases, with 17 bases spanning the gap. CDR3 DNA sequence: TGCAGTGCTAGGGACCCCGCCCAGCTGCCCGGGGAGCTGTTTTTT. Protein product: CSARDPAQLPGELFF.

Many counts were recorded for this clonotype. V is TRBV20-1 and J is TRBJ2-2; possible D gene TRBD1, 5 bases. Germline V gene data show CDR1 as DFQATT and CDR2 as SNEGSKA (reference sequence). The CDR3 runs 14 residues. V lost 0 bases to trimming and J lost 6 bases, with 11 bases between them. The CDR3 DNA sequence: TGCAGTGCTAGAGATCAGGGTTCACCCGGGGAGCTGTTTTTT. This codes for CSARDQGSPGELFF.

The chain recombines TRBV19 with TRBJ1-5, with 9 bases lining up with TRBD1. V trimming: 5 bases; J trimming: 5 bases; junction bases outside the gene matches: 13. The CDR3 has 17 amino acids. Germline V gene lookup returns CDR1 LNHDA and CDR2 SQIVND (reference sequence). The CDR3 is CASSYVPGQGIDQPQHF. The CDR3 DNA follows: TGTGCCAGTAGTTACGTACCGGGACAGGGAATCGATCAGCCCCAGCATTTT.

This clonotype was counted ten times or more. This chain links TRBV6-1 with TRBJ1-2, with D possibly being TRBD1 (6 bases). CDR3 length: 14 residues. CDR1 and CDR2 from the germline V gene are MNHNS and SASEGT. Trimming pared 8 bases from V and 0 bases from J, leaving 13 bases between. CDR3: CASWNRVANYGYTF. CDR3 in DNA: TGTGCCAGCTGGAACAGGGTTGCTAACTATGGCTACACCTTC.

This clonotype was seen at least ten times. The genes are TRBV6-1 and TRBJ2-5; 10 nucleotides align to TRBD1. Per the germline V gene, CDR1 is MNHNS and CDR2 is SASEGT. V dropped 7 bases and J dropped 0; count of bases not matched to a gene: 14. The CDR3 is 18 amino acids. The CDR3 region has the DNA TGTGCCAGCACCAGAAATGAGCCGGGACAGGGGTACCAAGAGACCCAGTACTTC. Protein product: CASTRNEPGQGYQETQYF.

This chain links TRBV20-1 with TRBJ1-4; D not certain. V was pared by 7 bases and J by 5 bases, with 8 bases between. This CDR3 has 11 amino acids. Germline V gene sequence: CDR1 DFQATT, CDR2 SNEGSKA (reference sequence). Written as DNA, the CDR3 is TGCAGTGTTATCGGGAATGAAAAACTGTTTTTT. Its protein is CSVIGNEKLFF.

This clonotype was observed at least ten times. The V gene is TRBV30, the J gene TRBJ1-5, with 9 positions matching TRBD1. The CDR3 is made up of 12 amino acids. Trimming took 5 bases from V and 7 from J; bases not matched to a gene: 3. Germline V gene sequence: CDR1 GTSNPN, CDR2 SVGIG (reference sequence). The CDR3 loop is CAWEGQGQPQHF. The CDR3, as DNA: TGTGCCTGGGAGGGACAGGGACAGCCCCAGCATTTT. The entire variable domain, with the rest obtained from reference TRBV30 and TRBJ1-5, is as follows: SQTIHQWPATLVQPVGSPLSLECTVEGTSNPNLYWYRQAAGRGLQLLFYSVGIGQISSEVPQNLSASRPQDRQFILSSKKLLLSDSGFYLCAWEGQGQPQHFGDGTRLSIL.

This clonotype has at least ten counts. This chain links TRBV5-1 with TRBJ2-5, with D hard to call. Germline V gene lookup returns CDR1 SGHRS and CDR2 YFSETQ. Trimming shortened V by 6 bases and J by 1 base, and 16 bases separated the two germline ends. CDR3 length: 15 amino acids. CDR3 region: CASNLQTGLQETQYF. CDR3 in DNA: TGCGCCAGCAATCTTCAAACGGGCCTCCAAGAGACCCAGTACTTC. The variable domain in full, completed from reference TRBV5-1 and TRBJ2-5, reads KAGVTQTPRYLIKTRGQQVTLSCSPISGHRSVSWYQQTPGQGLQFLFEYFSETQRNKGNFPGRFSGRQFSNSRSEMNVSTLELGDSALYLCASNLQTGLQETQYFGPGTRLLVL.

This clonotype has at least ten counts. CDR3 amino acids: CASSQAIGLDEKLFF. The DNA for the CDR3 is TGCGCCAGCAGCCAAGCGATAGGGTTGGATGAAAAACTGTTTTTT. The genes are TRBV4-1 and TRBJ1-4; D is unresolved. The germline gives CDR1 MGHRA, CDR2 YSYEKL. The CDR3 extends over 15 amino acids. The germline V and J ends were trimmed by 1 base and 6 bases, with 12 bases remaining between them.

This sequence joins TRBV25-1 and TRBJ1-2; D remains unclear. The CDR3 sequence is 13 residues long. Germline lookup yields CDR1 MGHDK and CDR2 SYGVNS. The germline V and J ends were trimmed by 0 bases and 4 bases, with 6 bases remaining between them. DNA for the CDR3: TGTGCCAGCAGTGAATATCGGGGCTATGGCTACACCTTC. Translating gives CASSEYRGYGYTF.

The V call is TRBV23-1, the J call TRBJ2-3; no clear D gene. TRBV23-1 is an ORF for which the function is uncertain. The CDR3 covers 17 residues. V was pared by 2 bases and J by 0 bases, with 15 bases between. CDR3 sequence: CASSQSLYRPSTDTQYF. CDR3 nucleotide sequence: TGCGCCAGCAGTCAAAGTCTGTACCGACCTAGCACAGATACGCAGTATTTT.

This clonotype has a count of ten or more. The chain carries TRBV20-1 and TRBJ2-5; 12 bases align to TRBD2. Trimming removed 6 bases from V and 5 bases from J; junction bases left unmatched: 16. CDR3 length: 17 residues. Germline V gives CDR1 DFQATT, CDR2 SNEGSKA (reference sequence). In DNA form, the CDR3 reads TGCAGTGCCATCACGGGGCTAGCGGGGGGGTATATGGAGACCCAGTACTTC. Protein: CSAITGLAGGYMETQYF.

This clonotype showed up many times. V gene TRBV29-1 combines with J gene TRBJ2-2; a weak D match, TRBD1 (5 bases). This CDR3 is 13 amino acids long. V was clipped by 3 bases and J by 2 bases, with 7 bases between them. In germline, CDR1 is SQVTM, CDR2 ANQGSEA. The CDR3 bases are TGCAGCGTTGACAGGGAAAACACCGGGGAGCTGTTTTTT. Amino acids: CSVDRENTGELFF.

The table lists this clonotype with many counts. The chain carries TRBV5-1 and TRBJ2-7; D gene unclear. V gave up 0 bases and J gave up 3 bases, with 7 bases separating them. The CDR3 is 13 residues long. Germline values: CDR1 SGHRS, CDR2 YFSETQ. CDR3 residues: CASSLDGYYEQYF. The CDR3 coding sequence is TGCGCCAGCAGCTTGGACGGTTACTACGAGCAGTACTTC. Supplemented by reference TRBV5-1 and TRBJ2-7, the full variable domain reads KAGVTQTPRYLIKTRGQQVTLSCSPISGHRSVSWYQQTPGQGLQFLFEYFSETQRNKGNFPGRFSGRQFSNSRSEMNVSTLELGDSALYLCASSLDGYYEQYFGPGTRLTVT.

This clonotype was seen at least ten times. This chain links TRBV7-8 with TRBJ2-2, with D perhaps TRBD1 (6 bases). Germline loops: CDR1 SGHVS, CDR2 FQNEAQ. The CDR3 is made up of 18 amino acids. Trimming cost V 5 bases and J 0 bases, with 19 bases left between them. The CDR3 nucleotides read TGTGCCAGCAGCAATAGGGCTACAGGGTTTTCGAACACCGGGGAGCTGTTTTTT. Translation: CASSNRATGFSNTGELFF.

J is TRBJ2-3 and V is TRBV10-2; D not certain. This CDR3 has 15 residues. The germline gives CDR1 WSHSY, CDR2 SAAADI. The germline V and J ends were trimmed by 2 bases and 1 base, with 10 bases remaining between them. The CDR3 protein is CASSEPGLGTDTQYF. For the CDR3, the DNA is TGCGCCAGCAGTGAGCCTGGTCTGGGCACAGATACGCAGTATTTT.

This clonotype was detected many times. This sequence joins TRBV5-1 and TRBJ2-5, with D maybe TRBD1 (6 bases). This CDR3 comprises 14 residues. V was trimmed by 4 bases and J by 5 bases, leaving 15 bases between them. The germline CDR1 and CDR2 sequences are SGHRS and YFSETQ. The CDR3 reads CASSLQGQGETQYF. The CDR3 DNA follows: TGCGCCAGCAGCCTACAGGGACAAGGGGAGACCCAGTACTTC. Filled out from reference TRBV5-1 and TRBJ2-5, the complete variable domain reads KAGVTQTPRYLIKTRGQQVTLSCSPISGHRSVSWYQQTPGQGLQFLFEYFSETQRNKGNFPGRFSGRQFSNSRSEMNVSTLELGDSALYLCASSLQGQGETQYFGPGTRLLVL.

This clonotype has ten or more counts. The chain has TRBV5-1 and TRBJ2-7; TRBD1 agrees at 9 bases. The CDR3 is 15 residues long. Losses at the gene ends were 4 bases for V and 4 bases for J; bases not matched to a gene: 9. Per the germline V gene, CDR1 is SGHRS and CDR2 is YFSETQ. CDR3 protein: CASSPGTGTVYEQYF. The CDR3 DNA sequence: TGCGCCAGCAGCCCAGGGACAGGGACTGTATACGAGCAGTACTTC.

In the case of this clonotype: Being one base from a much bigger clone, this may be a read error. The chain is built from TRBV4-1 and TRBJ1-6; 8 bases agree with TRBD1. Looked up from germline, CDR1 is MGHRA and CDR2 is YSYEKL. The length of the CDR3 is 15 residues. In DNA form, the CDR3 reads TGCGTCAGCAGCCAAGATACAGGGGGTTTTTCACCCCTCCACTTT. Its translation is CVSSQDTGGFSPLHF.

This clonotype was observed many times. J is TRBJ1-1 and V is TRBV5-1; TRBD1 aligns across 9 bases. Per germline, CDR1 SGHRS and CDR2 YFSETQ. The V segment lost 4 bases and the J segment 1 base; nucleotides outside the gene matches: 5. This CDR3 has 15 residues. CDR3: CASSAPDRGNTEAFF. In DNA form, the CDR3 reads TGCGCCAGCAGCGCCCCGGACAGGGGGAACACTGAAGCTTTCTTT.

This clonotype was observed at least ten times. The chain recombines TRBV7-2 with TRBJ2-1; 8 positions match TRBD2. Per germline, CDR1 SGHTA and CDR2 FQGNSA. The J segment lost 4 bases and the V segment lost 6 bases, leaving 8 bases of the junction unmatched. The CDR3 runs 15 residues. CDR3 sequence reads: CASRPGTSGYNEQFF. The CDR3 DNA sequence: TGTGCCAGCAGGCCCGGGACTAGTGGATACAATGAGCAGTTCTTC.

In its sample, this clonotype was seen a few times. J is TRBJ2-7 and V is TRBV15, with D uncertain. The CDR3 has 14 amino acids. V lost 4 bases to trimming and J lost 6 bases, with 16 bases between them. Per the germline V gene, CDR1 is LNHNV and CDR2 is YYDKDF (reference sequence). CDR3 bases: TGTGCCACCAGCACCTGCCCCTACGAGGCCGAGCAGTACTTC. Its translation: CATSTCPYEAEQYF.